This TCR beta chain was observed in a study of brain metastases from non-small cell lung cancer. Study outcomes and limitations: Expanded T-cell clones appeared in 60% to 80% of brain metastases over primaries. Metastases had sparse T cells but largely shared repertoires with primaries. Fewer infiltrating T cells were found in brain metastases than primaries.

About this clone: Its antigen remains unidentified.

Produced via immunoSEQ multiplex PCR; TCRdb's table is partial and in-frame only. This table holds approximately 230 clones, more than 90% found once. The CDR3 spans 14 residues. In germline, CDR1 is SGHDT, CDR2 YYEEEE. The V gene lost 3 bases and the J gene lost 2 bases, with 11 bases spanning the gap. The chain recombines TRBV5-6 with TRBJ1-2; D is possibly TRBD1 (6 bases). Sequenced input: tissue from a brain metastasis. The sequence was obtained from a donor at least 40 years old with non-small cell lung cancer. As DNA, the CDR3 is TGTGCCAGCAGCTACTCAAGGGGGAACTATGGCTACACCTTC. This codes for CASSYSRGNYGYTF.